Listed here are 12 T cell receptor beta chains from one sample, sequenced in a study of beta chain features in type 1 diabetes. Sequenced material consisted of expressed TCRB transcripts (all of the isolated RNA was reverse transcribed). Sequencing was performed with immunoSEQ multiplex PCR; in TCRdb, only in-frame clones are kept and a portion is missing. The sample has roughly 150,000 clones; around 10% are singletons. The sequenced material came from central memory CD4+ T cells from blood. Receptors were obtained from a man aged 18 to 29 in good health.

This clone was found a few times. This chain connects TRBV7-9 to TRBJ2-7; 15 nucleotides line up with TRBD2. The trim removed 5 bases at V and 0 bases at J, leaving 8 bases unmatched. Germline V lookup: CDR1 SEHNR, CDR2 FQNEAQ (reference sequence). The CDR3 length is 18 residues. The CDR3 DNA sequence: TGTGCCAGCAGCACGGGACTAGCGGGGGGCCGAAGCTCCTACGAGCAGTACTTC. Protein sequence: CASSTGLAGGRSSYEQYF.

This clone was seen a few times. The rearrangement joins TRBV4-2 to TRBJ1-2; D gene unclear. Trimming shortened V by 0 bases and J by 5 bases, and 13 bases separated the two germline ends. This CDR3 comprises 15 residues. Germline lookup yields CDR1 LGHNA and CDR2 YNFKEQ. The CDR3 reads CASSQDWQETYGYTF. The CDR3 region has the DNA TGTGCCAGCAGCCAAGATTGGCAGGAAACTTATGGCTACACCTTC.

This clone was counted a few times. The rearrangement links TRBV7-9 to TRBJ1-6, with 10 bases fitting TRBD1. The CDR3 totals 16 residues. The ends lost 6 bases at V and 5 bases at J; junction bases unmatched: 7. Germline values: CDR1 SEHNR, CDR2 FQNEAQ (reference sequence). The CDR3 loop is CASSRGTGANNSPLHF. CDR3 coding DNA: TGTGCCAGCAGTCGCGGGACAGGGGCAAATAATTCACCCCTCCACTTT.

In its sample, this clone was seen a few times. The V gene is TRBV2, the J gene TRBJ2-1, with 10 bases matching TRBD2. CDR3 size: 14 residues. V trimming: 5 bases; J trimming: 10 bases; junction bases outside the gene matches: 8. Germline CDR1 SNHLY, CDR2 FYNNEI. CDR3 in DNA: TGTGCCAGCAGTTCACTAGCGGGGCGATCCGAGCAGTTCTTC. It translates to CASSSLAGRSEQFF.

A few counts support this clone. V and J are TRBV5-1 and TRBJ2-2, with D perhaps TRBD2 (5 bases). V lost 1 base to trimming and J lost 4 bases, with 14 bases between them. CDR1 SGHRS and CDR2 YFSETQ come from the germline V gene. The CDR3 covers 16 residues. The CDR3 DNA reads TGCGCCAGCAGCTTGAAGGCGACTACAGTCACCGGGGAGCTGTTTTTT. As protein: CASSLKATTVTGELFF.

V and J are TRBV4-2 and TRBJ2-1; 16 bases align to TRBD2. V shed 4 bases, J shed 9 bases, and the junction held 3 bases outside the gene matches. CDR1 and CDR2 (germline): LGHNA, YNFKEQ. CDR3 length equals 15 residues. The CDR3 DNA reads TGTGCCAGCAGCCTCGGGACTAGCGGGAGGGTTGAGCAGTTCTTC. Amino acid sequence: CASSLGTSGRVEQFF.

This clone was observed a few times. V and J are TRBV4-1 and TRBJ2-7; D possibly uses TRBD1 or TRBD2 (5 bases each). From germline, CDR1 is MGHRA and CDR2 YSYEKL. This CDR3 is built from 13 residues. Trimming cost V 4 bases and J 2 bases, with 9 bases left between them. The DNA for the CDR3 is TGCGCCAGCAGCCTGGGACCGACCTACGAGCAGTACTTC. It translates to CASSLGPTYEQYF.

This clone has a count of ten or more. V gene TRBV12-5 combines with J gene TRBJ2-1, with 7 positions matching TRBD1. This CDR3 is built from 15 residues. Germline CDR1 LGHNT, CDR2 FRNRAP. Trimming cost V 5 bases and J 6 bases; bases outside gene matches: 10. The CDR3: CASGTGQATFNEQFF. CDR3 DNA: TGTGCTAGTGGTACCGGACAGGCAACGTTCAATGAGCAGTTCTTC. The full variable domain, with the rest looked up from reference TRBV12-5 and TRBJ2-1, is DARVTQTPRHKVTEMGQEVTMRCQPILGHNTVFWYRQTMMQGLELLAYFRNRAPLDDSGMPKDRFSAEMPDATLATLKIQPSEPRDSAVYFCASGTGQATFNEQFFGPGTRLTVL.

This clone was counted many times. The V gene is TRBV7-2, the J gene TRBJ1-4; 7 bases line up with TRBD1. The CDR3 is made up of 13 amino acids. Germline CDR1 is SGHTA and CDR2 is FQGNSA. With V trimmed by 5 bases and J by 9 bases, 6 bases remained unmatched. The CDR3 loop is CASSPNRGQKLFF. The CDR3 nucleotides are TGTGCCAGCAGCCCCAACAGGGGCCAAAAACTGTTTTTT.

This clone was detected ten times or more. The chain is built from TRBV7-6 and TRBJ2-3; no clear D. This CDR3 contains 14 residues. Between the trimmed V and J ends, which lost 3 bases and 0 bases, there was a span of 7 bases. Germline lookup yields CDR1 SGHVS and CDR2 FNYEAQ. CDR3 in DNA: TGTGCCAGCAGCTTGCAAGTTAGCACAGATACGCAGTATTTT. Translating gives CASSLQVSTDTQYF.

This clone was counted many times. The rearrangement links TRBV18 to TRBJ2-3; D gene ambiguous. Germline V gene sequence: CDR1 KGHSH, CDR2 LQKENI. V dropped 1 base and J dropped 5 bases, with 7 bases sitting between them. CDR3 length: 13 amino acids. Here the CDR3 reads CASSPQGGDTQYF. The CDR3 coding sequence is TGTGCCAGCTCACCACAAGGCGGAGATACGCAGTATTTT.

This clone came up a few times. This chain uses TRBV5-1 with TRBJ1-1; a weak D match, TRBD1 (6 bases). V lost 5 bases, J lost 1 base, and 9 bases lay in between. CDR1 SGHRS and CDR2 YFSETQ come from the germline V gene. This CDR3 has 13 residues. The CDR3 is CASSRQENTEAFF. CDR3 nucleotides: TGCGCCAGCAGTCGACAGGAGAACACTGAAGCTTTCTTT.